These 20 T cell receptor beta chains share one sample of origin, sequenced in a study of shared clonotypes between healthy human individuals. Measured with immunoSEQ multiplex PCR; TCRdb has only the in-frame clones, and not every one. The sample shows around 1,900,000 clones, approximately 92% of them seen only once. CD45RO-negative, CCR7-positively selected cells formed the naive CD8 fraction, excluding terminally differentiated effector memory CD45RA+ cells. The source material was naive CD8+ T cells from PBMCs. The receptors shown here come from a man between 18 and 29 years old in good health. Some clones in this sample may be carry-over from other donors' samples.

The J gene is TRBJ1-1, the V gene TRBV2; D is perhaps TRBD1 (5 bases). Looked up from germline, CDR1 is SNHLY and CDR2 is FYNNEI. Deletions cut 10 bases from V and 5 bases from J, with 17 bases between. The CDR3 consists of 13 residues. CDR3 residues: CATAPGLRTEAFF. CDR3 in DNA: TGTGCCACCGCGCCGGGGCTACGTACTGAAGCTTTCTTT.

The chain links TRBV4-1 to TRBJ2-7; tentative D call: TRBD2 (5 bases). CDR3 length: 14 residues. CDR1 is MGHRA, CDR2 YSYEKL, per germline. V dropped 3 bases and J dropped 3 bases, with 12 bases sitting between them. This chain's CDR3 is CASSHEGRFYEQYF. The CDR3, as DNA: TGCGCCAGCAGCCATGAGGGCCGGTTCTACGAGCAGTACTTC.

This clone was observed a few times. This chain links TRBV6-5 with TRBJ1-4; D is ambiguous. Deletions cut 5 bases from V and 8 bases from J, with 15 bases between. The germline gives CDR1 MNHEY, CDR2 SVGAGI. The CDR3 sequence is 14 residues long. The CDR3 is CASSDGSEFEKLFF. The CDR3 DNA follows: TGTGCCAGCAGTGACGGATCTGAGTTCGAAAAACTGTTTTTT.

The V call is TRBV13, the J call TRBJ2-1; TRBD2 agrees at 8 bases. The CDR3 extends over 13 amino acids. Germline V gene lookup returns CDR1 PRHDT and CDR2 FYEKMQ (reference sequence). The V gene end was trimmed by 5 bases and the J gene end by 9 bases; junction bases not matched to a gene: 6. The CDR3, as DNA: TGTGCCAGCAGCCTCCGGGGGGGGCTTGAGCAGTTCTTC. Translated: CASSLRGGLEQFF. The entire variable domain, with the rest obtained from reference TRBV13 and TRBJ2-1, is as follows: AAGVIQSPRHLIKEKRETATLKCYPIPRHDTVYWYQQGPGQDPQFLISFYEKMQSDKGSIPDRFSAQQFSDYHSELNMSSLELGDSALYFCASSLRGGLEQFFGPGTRLTVL.

The V gene is TRBV29-1, the J gene TRBJ1-2; D call uncertain. Trimming stripped 3 bases from V and 8 bases from J, with 4 bases between. Per germline, CDR1 SQVTM and CDR2 ANQGSEA. CDR3 length: 9 amino acids. The CDR3: CSVDVGYTF. Written as DNA, the CDR3 is TGCAGCGTTGATGTGGGCTACACCTTC. The full variable domain, its missing parts supplied by reference TRBV29-1 and TRBJ1-2, is SAVISQKPSRDICQRGTSLTIQCQVDSQVTMMFWYRQQPGQSLTLIATANQGSEATYESGFVIDKFPISRPNLTFSTLTVSNMSPEDSSIYLCSVDVGYTFGSGTRLTVV.

This rearrangement joins TRBV27 to TRBJ1-2; perhaps TRBD1 as D (6 bases). The CDR3 is made up of 20 amino acids. Trimming took 5 bases from V and 0 from J, leaving 28 bases between them. CDR1 and CDR2 from the germline V gene are MNHEY and SMNVEV (reference sequence). DNA for the CDR3: TGTGCCAGCAGTGCACGAGCCCCGGACAGTTCGACTCCCCCTAACTATGGCTACACCTTC. Translation: CASSARAPDSSTPPNYGYTF.

The genes are TRBV6-6 and TRBJ2-5; the D gene is possibly TRBD1 (8 bases). CDR3 length: 15 residues. Germline values: CDR1 MNHNY, CDR2 SVGAGI (reference sequence). Trimming took off 2 bases at V and 4 bases at J, with 14 bases between the two ends. CDR3 region: CASSYRTGRVETQYF. CDR3 nucleotides: TGTGCCAGCAGTTACCGGACAGGGAGGGTAGAGACCCAGTACTTC.

V and J are TRBV10-1 and TRBJ2-7; D ambiguous. The germline CDR1 and CDR2 sequences are WNHNN and SYGVQD (reference sequence). The CDR3 runs 14 residues. Trimming removed 5 bases from V and 4 bases from J, with 15 bases in between. The CDR3 bases are TGCGCCAGCAGTACTGACTTGGTCTGGTACGAGCAGTACTTC. Its protein product is CASSTDLVWYEQYF.

CDR3 residues: CASSARGGGTEAFF. The CDR3 DNA reads as TGTGCCAGCAGTGCCCGCGGAGGGGGCACTGAAGCTTTCTTT. The chain employs TRBV27 and TRBJ1-1; possible D gene TRBD1, 6 bases. The length of the CDR3 is 14 residues. V dropped 5 bases and J dropped 4 bases, with 14 bases sitting between them. Germline lookup yields CDR1 MNHEY and CDR2 SMNVEV (reference sequence).

The chain recombines TRBV5-1 with TRBJ2-1, with TRBD2 identical over 7 bases. Germline CDR1 and CDR2: SGHRS and YFSETQ. V was clipped by 0 bases and J by 2 bases; unmatched bases: 8. This CDR3 has 17 residues. The CDR3 region has the DNA TGCGCCAGCAGCTTGGAGTCTAGCGGACACGCCTACAATGAGCAGTTCTTC. Translating it yields CASSLESSGHAYNEQFF.

The CDR3 sequence: CASSQEPLAGVPYEQYF. The CDR3 DNA is TGCGCCAGCAGCCAAGAGCCCCTGGCGGGCGTTCCCTACGAGCAGTACTTC. This rearrangement joins TRBV4-3 to TRBJ2-7; D may be TRBD2 (5 bases). Trimming took 0 bases from V and 2 from J, leaving 17 bases between them. The length of the CDR3 is 17 residues. Germline CDR1 reads LGHNA; CDR2 reads YSLEER.

V and J are TRBV27 and TRBJ2-2, with D perhaps assigned TRBD1 or TRBD2 (5 bases each). Germline V gene data show CDR1 as MNHEY and CDR2 as SMNVEV (reference sequence). The V gene lost 3 bases and the J gene lost 3 bases, with 14 bases spanning the gap. The CDR3 consists of 16 residues. The CDR3 region has the DNA TGTGCCAGCAGTTTCCGGCAGGGACGGTACACCGGGGAGCTGTTTTTT. Its translation is CASSFRQGRYTGELFF.

The chain joins TRBV7-9 to TRBJ2-1; D remains unclear. This CDR3 is 13 amino acids long. CDR1 SEHNR and CDR2 FQNEAQ come from the germline V gene (reference sequence). V dropped 3 bases and J dropped 15 bases, with 18 bases sitting between them. Written as DNA, the CDR3 is TGTGCCAGCAGCTTGACGCATTCAGCCCACCCGTTCTTC. Protein product: CASSLTHSAHPFF.

The chain is built from TRBV28 and TRBJ2-7; no reliable D call. Trimming removed 9 bases at V and 3 bases at J, with 18 bases between. The CDR3 spans 14 residues. Germline V gene lookup returns CDR1 MDHEN and CDR2 SYDVKM. The CDR3 loop is CASNPMGTNYEQYF. DNA of the CDR3: TGTGCCAGTAATCCCATGGGTACGAACTACGAGCAGTACTTC.

The chain employs TRBV5-6 and TRBJ2-1; D is undetermined. There are 15 residues in the CDR3. Looked up from germline, CDR1 is SGHDT and CDR2 is YYEEEE. The V and J ends lost 1 base and 8 bases respectively, with 16 bases between them. CDR3 residues: CASSLRFGRVDEQFF. In DNA form, the CDR3 reads TGTGCCAGCAGCTTGAGGTTTGGTCGTGTCGATGAGCAGTTCTTC. Full variable domain (missing parts from reference TRBV5-6 and TRBJ2-1): DAGVTQSPTHLIKTRGQQVTLRCSPKSGHDTVSWYQQALGQGPQFIFQYYEEEERQRGNFPDRFSGHQFPNYSSELNVNALLLGDSALYLCASSLRFGRVDEQFFGPGTRLTVL.

The chain carries TRBV15 and TRBJ2-7; 8 bases line up with TRBD1. Germline CDR1 and CDR2: LNHNV and YYDKDF (reference sequence). The J segment lost 4 bases and the V segment lost 3 bases, leaving 11 bases of the junction unmatched. The CDR3 is 16 residues long. The CDR3 DNA follows: TGTGCCACCAGCAGGCCCAGGGATCAGGGGGCTTACGAGCAGTACTTC. It specifies CATSRPRDQGAYEQYF.

CDR3 DNA: TGTGGGGTCTCTGGAAACACCATATATTTT. This encodes CGVSGNTIYF. The V gene is TRBV28, the J gene TRBJ1-3; D is uncertain. The CDR3 is 10 residues long. The V gene's germline CDR1 is MDHEN and CDR2 SYDVKM.

This chain joins TRBV14 and TRBJ1-1; a weak D match, TRBD1 (5 bases). The CDR3 has 18 amino acids. Per the germline V gene, CDR1 is SGHDN and CDR2 is FVKESK. The V end was cut by 0 bases, the J end by 1 base, with 18 bases between. For the CDR3, the DNA is TGTGCCAGCAGCCAAGATGTTTACCGGCCGAGGGGGAACACTGAAGCTTTCTTT. Its translation: CASSQDVYRPRGNTEAFF. Filled out from reference TRBV14 and TRBJ1-1, the complete variable domain reads EAGVTQFPSHSVIEKGQTVTLRCDPISGHDNLYWYRRVMGKEIKFLLHFVKESKQDESGMPNNRFLAERTGGTYSTLKVQPAELEDSGVYFCASSQDVYRPRGNTEAFFGQGTRLTVV.

This clone appeared once. The CDR3 nucleotides are TGTGCCAGTAGTGCAGGGAATACGCAGTATTTT. Protein: CASSAGNTQYF. This chain connects TRBV19 to TRBJ2-3, with D tentatively TRBD1 (5 bases). From germline, CDR1 is LNHDA and CDR2 SQIVND (reference sequence). The CDR3 totals 11 residues. V was clipped by 5 bases and J by 7 bases, with 7 bases between them.

The V call is TRBV27, the J call TRBJ2-1; 12 bases match TRBD2. In germline, CDR1 is MNHEY, CDR2 SMNVEV (reference sequence). This CDR3 comprises 18 residues. The J segment lost 2 bases and the V segment lost 5 bases, leaving 10 bases of the junction unmatched. Here the CDR3 reads CASSRPTSGSPTYNEQFF. In DNA form, the CDR3 reads TGTGCCAGCAGTCGACCGACTAGCGGGAGCCCTACCTACAATGAGCAGTTCTTC.